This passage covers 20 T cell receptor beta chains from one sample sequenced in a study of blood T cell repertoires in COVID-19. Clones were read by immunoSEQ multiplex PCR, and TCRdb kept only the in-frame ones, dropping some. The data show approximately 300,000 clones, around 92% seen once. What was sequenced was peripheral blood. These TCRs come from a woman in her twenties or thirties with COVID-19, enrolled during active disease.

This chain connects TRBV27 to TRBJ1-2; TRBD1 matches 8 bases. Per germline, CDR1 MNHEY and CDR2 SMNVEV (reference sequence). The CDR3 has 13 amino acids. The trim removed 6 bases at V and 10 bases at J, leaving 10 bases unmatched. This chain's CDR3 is CASSRDRSPLYTF. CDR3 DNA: TGTGCCAGCAGCCGGGACAGGAGCCCCCTCTACACCTTC.

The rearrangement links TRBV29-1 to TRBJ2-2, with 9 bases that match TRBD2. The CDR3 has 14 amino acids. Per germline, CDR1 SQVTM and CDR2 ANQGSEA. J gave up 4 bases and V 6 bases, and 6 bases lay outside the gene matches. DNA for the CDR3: TGCAGCGTACGCGGGGGGGCAGGCACCGGGGAGCTGTTTTTT. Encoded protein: CSVRGGAGTGELFF.

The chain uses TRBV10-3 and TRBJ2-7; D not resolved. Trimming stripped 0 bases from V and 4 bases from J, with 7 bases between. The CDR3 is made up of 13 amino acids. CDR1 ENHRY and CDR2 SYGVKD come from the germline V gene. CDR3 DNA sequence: TGTGCCATCAGTGAGTCGATCTATTACGAGCAGTACTTC. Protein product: CAISESIYYEQYF.

CDR3 nucleotide sequence: TGTGCCAGCAGCCCCCTATCAGGTTATGGGGATACGCAGTATTTT. It codes for CASSPLSGYGDTQYF. The chain employs TRBV7-2 and TRBJ2-3, with no clear D. V was cut by 5 bases and J by 6 bases, with 18 bases left in between. The CDR3 runs 15 residues. Germline V CDR1 and CDR2: SGHTA, FQGNSA.

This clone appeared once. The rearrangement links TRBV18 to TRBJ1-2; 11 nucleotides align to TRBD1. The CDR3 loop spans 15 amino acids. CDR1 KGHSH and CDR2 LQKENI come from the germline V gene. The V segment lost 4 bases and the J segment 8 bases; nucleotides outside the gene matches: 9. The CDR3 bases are TGTGCCAGCTCACTGGACAGGGGGCAAGTGGAGGGCTACACCTTC. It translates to CASSLDRGQVEGYTF.

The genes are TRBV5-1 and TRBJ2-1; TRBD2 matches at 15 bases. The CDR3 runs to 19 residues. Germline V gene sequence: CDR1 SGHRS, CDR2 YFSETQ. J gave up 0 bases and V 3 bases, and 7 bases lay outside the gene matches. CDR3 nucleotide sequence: TGCGCCAGCAGCTCGAGAGGACTAGCGGGGGGGAGCTCCTACAATGAGCAGTTCTTC. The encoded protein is CASSSRGLAGGSSYNEQFF.

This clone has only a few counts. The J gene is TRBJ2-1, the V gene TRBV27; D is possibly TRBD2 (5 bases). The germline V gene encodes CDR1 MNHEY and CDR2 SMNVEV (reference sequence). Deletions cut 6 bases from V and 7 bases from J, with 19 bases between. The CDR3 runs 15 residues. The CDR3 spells CASRPLVASSNEQFF. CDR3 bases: TGTGCCAGCAGACCGTTGGTGGCTAGCTCGAATGAGCAGTTCTTC.

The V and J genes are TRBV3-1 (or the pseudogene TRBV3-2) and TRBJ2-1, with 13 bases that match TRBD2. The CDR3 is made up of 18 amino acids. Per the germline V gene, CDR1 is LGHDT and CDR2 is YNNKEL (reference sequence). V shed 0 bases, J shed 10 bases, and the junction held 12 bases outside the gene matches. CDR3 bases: TGTGCCAGCAGCCAAGAAAGGGGGACTAGCGGGGCACTAGGGGAGCAGTTCTTC. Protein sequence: CASSQERGTSGALGEQFF.

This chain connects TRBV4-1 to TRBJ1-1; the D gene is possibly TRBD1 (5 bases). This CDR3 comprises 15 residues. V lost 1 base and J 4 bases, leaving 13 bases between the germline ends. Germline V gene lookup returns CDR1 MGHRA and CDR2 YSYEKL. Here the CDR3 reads CASSQVGGASTEAFF. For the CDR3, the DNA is TGCGCCAGCAGCCAAGTCGGCGGGGCAAGCACTGAAGCTTTCTTT.

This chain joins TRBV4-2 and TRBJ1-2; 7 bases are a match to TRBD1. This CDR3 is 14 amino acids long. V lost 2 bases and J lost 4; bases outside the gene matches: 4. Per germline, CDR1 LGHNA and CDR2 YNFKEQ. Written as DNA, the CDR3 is TGTGCCAGCAGCCAATTCAGGGGGATCTATGGCTACACCTTC. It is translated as CASSQFRGIYGYTF.

The CDR3 is CATRQDTEAFF. CDR3 DNA sequence: TGTGCCACCAGACAGGACACTGAAGCTTTCTTT. The V call is TRBV24-1, the J call TRBJ1-1; D is possibly TRBD1 (5 bases). Germline CDR1 and CDR2: KGHDR and SFDVKD. The CDR3 contains 11 residues. V dropped 7 bases and J dropped 3 bases, with 5 bases sitting between them.

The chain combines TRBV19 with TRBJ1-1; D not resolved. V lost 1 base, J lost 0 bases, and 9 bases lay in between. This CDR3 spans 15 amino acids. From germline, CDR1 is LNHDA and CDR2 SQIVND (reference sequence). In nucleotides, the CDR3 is TGTGCCAGTAGTATAGGGGCGGGAATGAACACTGAAGCTTTCTTT. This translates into CASSIGAGMNTEAFF.

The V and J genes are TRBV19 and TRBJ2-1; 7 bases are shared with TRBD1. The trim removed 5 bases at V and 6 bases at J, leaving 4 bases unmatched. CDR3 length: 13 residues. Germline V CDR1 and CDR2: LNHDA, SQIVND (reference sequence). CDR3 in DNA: TGTGCCAGTAGTCCAGGGGGTATCAATGAGCAGTTCTTC. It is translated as CASSPGGINEQFF. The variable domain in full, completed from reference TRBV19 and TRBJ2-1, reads DGGITQSPKYLFRKEGQNVTLSCEQNLNHDAMYWYRQDPGQGLRLIYYSQIVNDFQKGDIAEGYSVSREKKESFPLTVTSAQKNPTAFYLCASSPGGINEQFFGPGTRLTVL.

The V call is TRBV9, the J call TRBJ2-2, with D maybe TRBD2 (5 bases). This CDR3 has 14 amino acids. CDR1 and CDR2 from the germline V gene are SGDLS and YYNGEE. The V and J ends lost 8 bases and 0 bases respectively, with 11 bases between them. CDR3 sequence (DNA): TGTGCCAGTTCTCCCGGGACGAACACCGGGGAGCTGTTTTTT. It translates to CASSPGTNTGELFF.

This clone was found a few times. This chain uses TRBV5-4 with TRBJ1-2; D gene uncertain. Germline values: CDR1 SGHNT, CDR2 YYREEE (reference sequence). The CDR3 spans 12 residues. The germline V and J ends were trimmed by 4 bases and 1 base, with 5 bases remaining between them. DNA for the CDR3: TGTGCCAGCAGCCAGGTTAACTATGGCTACACCTTC. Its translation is CASSQVNYGYTF.

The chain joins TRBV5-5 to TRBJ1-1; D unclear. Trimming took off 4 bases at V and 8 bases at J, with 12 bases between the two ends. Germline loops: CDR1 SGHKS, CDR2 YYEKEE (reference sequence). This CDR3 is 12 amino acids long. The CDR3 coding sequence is TGTGCCAGCAGCCGTGCCCAGTTCGAAGCTTTCTTT. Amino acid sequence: CASSRAQFEAFF.

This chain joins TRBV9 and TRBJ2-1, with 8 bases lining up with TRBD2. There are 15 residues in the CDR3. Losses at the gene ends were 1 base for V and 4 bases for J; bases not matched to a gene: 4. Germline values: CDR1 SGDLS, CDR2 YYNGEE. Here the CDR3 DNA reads TGTGCCAGCAGCGTACTAAGCGGGGGATACAATGAGCAGTTCTTC. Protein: CASSVLSGGYNEQFF.

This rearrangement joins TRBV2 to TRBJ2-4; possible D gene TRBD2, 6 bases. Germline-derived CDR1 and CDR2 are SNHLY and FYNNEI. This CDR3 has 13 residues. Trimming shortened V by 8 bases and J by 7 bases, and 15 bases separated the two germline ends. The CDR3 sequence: CASRLERENIQYF. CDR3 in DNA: TGTGCCAGCCGCCTGGAACGGGAGAACATTCAGTACTTC.

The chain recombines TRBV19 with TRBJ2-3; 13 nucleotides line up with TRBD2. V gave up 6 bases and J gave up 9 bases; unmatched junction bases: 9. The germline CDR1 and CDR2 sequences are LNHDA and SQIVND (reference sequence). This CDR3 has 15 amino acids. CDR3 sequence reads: CASSQLAGGLLTQYF. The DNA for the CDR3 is TGTGCCAGTAGCCAACTAGCGGGGGGGCTTCTCACGCAGTATTTT.

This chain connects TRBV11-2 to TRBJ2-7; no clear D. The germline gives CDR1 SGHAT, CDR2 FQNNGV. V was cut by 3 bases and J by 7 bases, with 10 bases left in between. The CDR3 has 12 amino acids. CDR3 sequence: CASSFTLREQYF. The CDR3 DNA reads TGTGCCAGCAGCTTCACGTTGAGGGAGCAGTACTTC.